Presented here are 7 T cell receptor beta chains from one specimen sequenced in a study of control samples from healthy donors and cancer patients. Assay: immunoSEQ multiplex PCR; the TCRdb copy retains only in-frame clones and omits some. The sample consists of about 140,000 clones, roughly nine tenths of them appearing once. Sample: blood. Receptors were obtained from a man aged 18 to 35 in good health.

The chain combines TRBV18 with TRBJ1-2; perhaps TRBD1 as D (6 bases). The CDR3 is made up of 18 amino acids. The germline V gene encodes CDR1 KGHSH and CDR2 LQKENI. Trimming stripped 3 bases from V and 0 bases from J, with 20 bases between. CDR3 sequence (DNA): TGTGCCAGCTCACCTATAAGGGAACAGGGCCGTCCTAACTATGGCTACACCTTC. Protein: CASSPIREQGRPNYGYTF.

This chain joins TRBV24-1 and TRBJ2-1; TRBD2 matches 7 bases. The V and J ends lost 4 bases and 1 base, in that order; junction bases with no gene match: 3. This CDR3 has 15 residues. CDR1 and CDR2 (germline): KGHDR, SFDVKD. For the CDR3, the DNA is TGTGCCACCAGTGACACTAGCGAGTCCTACAATGAGCAGTTCTTC. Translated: CATSDTSESYNEQFF.

The CDR3 coding sequence is TGCAGCGTTGTTGTCGGGGCCTTCCAAGAGACCCAGTACTTC. Encoded protein: CSVVVGAFQETQYF. The V and J genes are TRBV29-1 and TRBJ2-5; D tentatively fits TRBD1 or TRBD2 (5 bases each). CDR1 and CDR2 from the germline V gene are SQVTM and ANQGSEA. The CDR3 has 14 residues. Between the trimmed V and J ends, which lost 4 bases and 1 base, there was a span of 13 bases.

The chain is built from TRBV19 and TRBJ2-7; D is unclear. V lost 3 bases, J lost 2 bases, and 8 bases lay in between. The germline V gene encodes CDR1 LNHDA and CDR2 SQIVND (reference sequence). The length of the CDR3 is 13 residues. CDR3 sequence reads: CASSIGEAYEQYF. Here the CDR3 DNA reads TGTGCCAGTAGTATCGGAGAGGCCTACGAGCAGTACTTC.

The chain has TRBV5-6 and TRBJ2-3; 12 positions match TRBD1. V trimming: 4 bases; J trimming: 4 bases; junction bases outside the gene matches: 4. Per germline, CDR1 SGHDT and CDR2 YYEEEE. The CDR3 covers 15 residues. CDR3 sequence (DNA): TGTGCCAGCAGCCCCCGGGACAGGGGGCCAGATACGCAGTATTTT. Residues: CASSPRDRGPDTQYF.

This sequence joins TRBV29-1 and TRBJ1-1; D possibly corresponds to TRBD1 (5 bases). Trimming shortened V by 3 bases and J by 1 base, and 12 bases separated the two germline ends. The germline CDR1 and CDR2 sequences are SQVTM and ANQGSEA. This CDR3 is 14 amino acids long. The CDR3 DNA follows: TGCAGCGTTGATTCAGGGCTCGGGAACACTGAAGCTTTCTTT. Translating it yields CSVDSGLGNTEAFF.

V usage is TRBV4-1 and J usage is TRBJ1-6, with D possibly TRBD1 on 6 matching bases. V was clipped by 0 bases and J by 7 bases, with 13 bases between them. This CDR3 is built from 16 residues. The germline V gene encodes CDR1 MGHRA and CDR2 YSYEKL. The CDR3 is CASSQDGRQVNSPLHF. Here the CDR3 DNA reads TGCGCCAGCAGCCAAGACGGGCGACAGGTGAATTCACCCCTCCACTTT.